This is a list of T cell receptor beta chains from one sample in a study of liver allograft versus peripheral blood T cells. TCRdb redid the calling of the reads with MiXCR, one entry per CDR3 protein. The table lists under 7,000 distinct CDR3 sequences, 11% to 15% of them singletons. These receptors all come from a human patient who had a liver transplant. Some T cells may be the graft donor's. Each CDR3 is given with its conserved first and last residue. Each record gives: J gene, V gene, D gene, clone size, CDR3 DNA, CDR3 protein. A D gene is named only where the DNA matches it firmly. Size is omitted from some rows. Given values are once, few, many or a class for expanded clones.

j_gene: TRBJ1-1; v_gene: TRBV19; d_gene: NA; abundance: medium-sized; CDR3nt: TGTGCCAGTAGTATAACCCCGGGCACTGAAGCTTTCTTT; CDR3aa: CASSITPGTEAFF
j_gene: TRBJ2-7; v_gene: TRBV9; d_gene: TRBD1; abundance: medium-sized; CDR3nt: TGTGCCAGCAGCGCCTCCACCGGGACAGCCTACGAGCAGTACTTC; CDR3aa: CASSASTGTAYEQYF
j_gene: TRBJ1-1; v_gene: TRBV18; d_gene: NA; abundance: large; CDR3nt: TGTGCCAGCTCACCAAACAGGTTGAACACTGAAGCTTTCTTT; CDR3aa: CASSPNRLNTEAFF
j_gene: TRBJ1-2; v_gene: TRBV5-4; d_gene: NA; abundance: medium-sized; CDR3nt: TGTGCCAGCAGGTTCGGGACCGCCTATGGCTACACCTTC; CDR3aa: CASRFGTAYGYTF
j_gene: TRBJ1-3; v_gene: TRBV27; d_gene: NA; abundance: medium-sized; CDR3nt: TGTGCCAGCAGTTTATACGCCCGGGGCTCTGGAAACACCATATATTTT; CDR3aa: CASSLYARGSGNTIYF
j_gene: TRBJ1-5; v_gene: TRBV6-2/TRBV6-3; d_gene: NA; abundance: few; CDR3nt: TGTGCCAGCGCGGGGAGAGAACAGCCCCAGCATTTT; CDR3aa: CASAGREQPQHF
j_gene: TRBJ1-1; v_gene: TRBV2; d_gene: NA; abundance: few; CDR3nt: TGTGCCAGCAGTGTAACCGGGGGTGGCACTGAAGCTTTCTTT; CDR3aa: CASSVTGGGTEAFF
j_gene: TRBJ1-2; v_gene: TRBV20-1; d_gene: NA; abundance: NA; CDR3nt: TGCAGTGCTAGAGAGGGGACGGATTATGGCTACACCTTC; CDR3aa: CSAREGTDYGYTF
j_gene: TRBJ1-4; v_gene: TRBV20-1; d_gene: NA; abundance: NA; CDR3nt: TGCAGTGCTAGAGATCGGGGAGGGGCTAATGAAAAACTGTTTTTT; CDR3aa: CSARDRGGANEKLFF
j_gene: TRBJ1-4; v_gene: TRBV5-6; d_gene: TRBD1; abundance: medium-sized; CDR3nt: TGTGCCAGCAGCGACGGACAGGGGGTGGCAGGTGAAAAACTGTTTTTT; CDR3aa: CASSDGQGVAGEKLFF